This section outlines one T cell receptor beta chain sequence together with its context. The data were produced by immunoSEQ multiplex PCR, yet TCRdb's version contains in-frame clones alone and is incomplete. The data show approximately 150,000 clones, roughly 84% seen once. The data derive from a study of blood T cell repertoires in COVID-19. V lost 1 base and J lost 6, with 10 bases in between. The germline V gene encodes CDR1 SGHVS and CDR2 FNYEAQ. The CDR3 totals 14 residues. J is TRBJ2-1 and V is TRBV7-6; tentatively, D is TRBD2 (5 bases). This clonotype originated in a man aged 55 to 70 who had recovered from COVID-19. Sequenced: PBMCs or T cells enriched from blood (not recorded which). The CDR3 region is CASSLDLASNEQFF. The DNA of the CDR3 is TGTGCCAGCAGCTTAGATCTAGCCTCCAATGAGCAGTTCTTC.